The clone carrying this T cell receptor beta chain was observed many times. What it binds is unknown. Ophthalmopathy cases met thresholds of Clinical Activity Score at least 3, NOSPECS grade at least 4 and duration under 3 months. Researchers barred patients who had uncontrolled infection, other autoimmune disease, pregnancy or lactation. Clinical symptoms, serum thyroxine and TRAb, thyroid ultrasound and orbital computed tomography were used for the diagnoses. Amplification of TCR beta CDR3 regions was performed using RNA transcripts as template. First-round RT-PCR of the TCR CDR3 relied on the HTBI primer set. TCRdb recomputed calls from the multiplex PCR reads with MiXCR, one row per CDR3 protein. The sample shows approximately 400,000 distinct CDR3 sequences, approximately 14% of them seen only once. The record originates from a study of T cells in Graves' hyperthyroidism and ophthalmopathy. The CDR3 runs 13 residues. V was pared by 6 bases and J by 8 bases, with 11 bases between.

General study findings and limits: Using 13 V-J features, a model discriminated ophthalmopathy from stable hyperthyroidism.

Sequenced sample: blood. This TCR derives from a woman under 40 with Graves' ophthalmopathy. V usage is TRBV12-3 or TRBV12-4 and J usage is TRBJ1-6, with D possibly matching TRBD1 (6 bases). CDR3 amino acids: CASSSGEYSPLHF. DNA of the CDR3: TGTGCCAGCAGCTCAGGGGAGTATTCACCCCTCCACTTT.